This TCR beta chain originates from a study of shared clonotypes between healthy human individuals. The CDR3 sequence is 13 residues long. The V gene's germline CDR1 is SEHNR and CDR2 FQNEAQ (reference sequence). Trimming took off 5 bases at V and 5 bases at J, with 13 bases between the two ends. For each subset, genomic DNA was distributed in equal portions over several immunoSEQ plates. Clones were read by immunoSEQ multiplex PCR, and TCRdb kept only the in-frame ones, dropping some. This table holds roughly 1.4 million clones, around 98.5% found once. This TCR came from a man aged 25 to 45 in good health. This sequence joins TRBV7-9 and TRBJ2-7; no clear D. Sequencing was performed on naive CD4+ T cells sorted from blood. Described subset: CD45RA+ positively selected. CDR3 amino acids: CASSPRSINEQYF. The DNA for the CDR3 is TGTGCCAGCAGCCCTCGGAGTATCAACGAGCAGTACTTC.